Below, one T cell receptor (beta chain) is given with its context. Its cognate antigen is unknown. This sample is drawn from a study of OX40 agonist ivuxolimab in advanced cancers. Study background: Patients' therapy was ivuxolimab, an antibody that acts as an agonist of OX40 (CD134). Eligibility admitted prior anti-PD-1, anti-PD-L1 or anti-CTLA-4 therapy; approximately 40% had some.

Per germline, CDR1 SGHRS and CDR2 YFSETQ. There are 14 residues in the CDR3. V shed 3 bases and J shed 5 bases, with 12 bases lying between them. Assay used: immunoSEQ multiplex PCR; TCRdb lists only in-frame clones, some missing. The sample has under 90,000 clones, approximately 80% seen once; the top ten hold more than 1.4%. Study conclusions and caveats: Still undetermined is the antigen specificity of the expanded peripheral T cells. Both blood CD4+ and CD8+ T cells showed clonal growth by week 6 at 0.1 to 3.0 mg/kg.

The gene calls are TRBV5-1 and TRBJ2-1, with D perhaps matching TRBD1 or TRBD2 (6 bases each). The specimen comprised CD4+ or CD8+ T cells sorted from blood, sampled in a trial of the OX40 agonist ivuxolimab. The sequence was obtained from an adult with an advanced solid tumor such as melanoma, head and neck, liver or kidney cancer. CDR3 nucleotides: TGCGCCAGCAGCTGGGTGGGGGGCCACAATGAGCAGTTCTTC. It codes for CASSWVGGHNEQFF.